A single sample is the source of the 18 T cell receptor beta chains below, sequenced in a study of blood T cell repertoires in COVID-19. Data came from immunoSEQ multiplex PCR; TCRdb stores just in-frame clones and leaves some out. Among about 100,000 clones listed, almost 80% were seen once. Sequencing was performed on peripheral blood. These receptors were collected from a woman in her 70s with acute or convalescent COVID-19.

This clone was observed at least ten times. This chain uses TRBV28 with TRBJ2-5; tentatively, D is TRBD1 (6 bases). V lost 5 bases and J lost 5, with 15 bases in between. The CDR3 sequence is 14 residues long. CDR1 and CDR2 from the germline V gene are MDHEN and SYDVKM. CDR3 region: CASSPSRGRETQYF. CDR3 nucleotides: TGTGCCAGCAGTCCATCCAGGGGTCGGGAGACCCAGTACTTC.

This clone was picked up a small number of times. The V call is TRBV4-1, the J call TRBJ1-2; tentatively, D is TRBD1 (5 bases). Germline V gives CDR1 MGHRA, CDR2 YSYEKL. The CDR3 length is 13 residues. Trimming removed 0 bases from V and 7 bases from J, with 9 bases in between. In nucleotides, the CDR3 is TGCGCCAGCAGCCAAGAAAAAGGGGTTGGCTACACCTTC. It encodes CASSQEKGVGYTF.

V and J are TRBV18 and TRBJ1-2, with a possible D match to TRBD1 (5 bases). V dropped 3 bases and J dropped 5 bases, with 19 bases sitting between them. Germline CDR1 and CDR2: KGHSH and LQKENI. The length of the CDR3 is 16 residues. CDR3 region: CASSPQGGTGAYGYTF. The CDR3 nucleotides read TGTGCCAGCTCACCCCAGGGAGGGACCGGGGCTTATGGCTACACCTTC.

This sequence joins TRBV27 and TRBJ1-6; tentative D call: TRBD1 (5 bases). The germline V gene encodes CDR1 MNHEY and CDR2 SMNVEV (reference sequence). The CDR3 is made up of 14 amino acids. V gave up 4 bases and J gave up 7 bases, with 11 bases separating them. This CDR3 reads CASSSTGLNSPLHF. The CDR3, as DNA: TGTGCCAGCAGTTCAACAGGTCTCAATTCACCCCTCCACTTT.

The chain links TRBV6-5 to TRBJ2-2; TRBD1 matches at 9 bases. The ends lost 2 bases at V and 6 bases at J; junction bases unmatched: 4. Germline V gives CDR1 MNHEY, CDR2 SVGAGI. The CDR3 is 15 amino acids. The CDR3 nucleotides are TGTGCCAGCAGTTACACAGGGGGCAAGGCCGGGGAGCTGTTTTTT. This sequence encodes CASSYTGGKAGELFF.

The chain links TRBV12-3 or TRBV12-4 to TRBJ1-2, with a weak D call TRBD1 (5 bases). V gave up 6 bases and J gave up 6 bases, with 14 bases separating them. The CDR3 consists of 13 residues. CDR3 nucleotides: TGTGCCAGCAGGCCCAGGGCTGGACATGGCTACACCTTC. Its translation: CASRPRAGHGYTF.

V usage is TRBV7-3 and J usage is TRBJ2-7; TRBD1 matches 9 bases. Trimming at V came to 3 bases and at J to 5 bases, leaving 14 bases not matched to a gene. The length of the CDR3 is 17 residues. CDR1 SGHTA and CDR2 FQGTGA come from the germline V gene. The CDR3: CASSLNGAGQGAHEQYF. The CDR3 DNA reads as TGTGCCAGCAGCTTGAATGGGGCGGGACAGGGAGCCCACGAGCAGTACTTC.

The chain carries TRBV6-5 and TRBJ2-3, with no clear D. Trimming pared 7 bases from V and 6 bases from J, leaving 11 bases between. The CDR3 has 12 residues. Germline values: CDR1 MNHEY, CDR2 SVGAGI. CDR3 nucleotides: TGTGCCAGCATGGGCAGATCTGATACGCAGTATTTT. Its protein is CASMGRSDTQYF.

The rearrangement joins TRBV5-4 to TRBJ2-5; maybe TRBD1 (6 bases). CDR1 SGHNT and CDR2 YYREEE come from the germline V gene (reference sequence). Between the trimmed V and J ends, which lost 7 bases and 2 bases, there was a span of 12 bases. The CDR3 sequence is 13 residues long. The DNA for the CDR3 is TGTGCCAGCGCTTTACAGGGACAAGAGACCCAGTACTTC. Translation: CASALQGQETQYF.

This chain uses TRBV29-1 with TRBJ1-4; 7 nucleotides agree with TRBD1. Germline V gene lookup returns CDR1 SQVTM and CDR2 ANQGSEA. This CDR3 contains 13 residues. Unmatched junction bases numbered 6, after V lost 3 bases and J lost 8 bases. Written as DNA, the CDR3 is TGCAGCGTTGACAAGGGGGCCGGAGAAAAACTGTTTTTT. It encodes CSVDKGAGEKLFF.

The chain is built from TRBV11-3 and TRBJ2-1; perhaps TRBD1 as D (5 bases). The length of the CDR3 is 13 residues. The V end lost 2 bases, the J end lost 4 bases, and 6 bases lay between the germline ends. Germline V gene data show CDR1 as SGHNT and CDR2 as YENEEA. Here the CDR3 reads CASSLRQYNEQFF. CDR3 DNA: TGTGCCAGCAGCTTACGACAGTACAATGAGCAGTTCTTC.

The chain recombines TRBV6-1 with TRBJ2-2; TRBD2 might be the D (5 bases). The CDR3 runs to 16 residues. Germline-derived CDR1 and CDR2 are MNHNS and SASEGT. V dropped 3 bases and J dropped 1 base, with 12 bases sitting between them. CDR3: CASSDGGSMNTGELFF. DNA for the CDR3: TGTGCCAGCAGTGATGGAGGCAGCATGAACACCGGGGAGCTGTTTTTT.

The chain joins TRBV3-1 (or the pseudogene TRBV3-2) to TRBJ1-1; perhaps TRBD1 as D (5 bases). Per germline, CDR1 LGHDT and CDR2 YNNKEL (reference sequence). This CDR3 region has 15 residues. V lost 4 bases, J lost 1 base, and 13 bases lay in between. CDR3: CASSPPVGGNTEAFF. CDR3 in DNA: TGTGCCAGCAGCCCCCCAGTCGGGGGGAACACTGAAGCTTTCTTT.

The CDR3 DNA reads as TGTGCCAGCAGTTCAGGGTCCGGGACAGTAAAATCACCCCTCCACTTT. Translated, it gives CASSSGSGTVKSPLHF. The chain has TRBV6-2 or TRBV6-3 and TRBJ1-6, with TRBD1 matching over 7 bases. Germline CDR1 MNHEY, CDR2 SVGEGT. The CDR3 loop spans 16 amino acids. V was pared by 4 bases and J by 10 bases, with 13 bases of the junction left unmatched.

This sequence joins TRBV4-3 and TRBJ2-3; the D gene is possibly TRBD2 (9 bases). Germline loops: CDR1 LGHNA, CDR2 YSLEER. The CDR3 is 16 residues long. Trimming left V 4 bases short and J 5 bases short, with 19 bases between. Here the CDR3 DNA reads TGCGCCAGCAGCCTACTAAGCGGGGGGACAGGAGATACGCAGTATTTT. It is translated as CASSLLSGGTGDTQYF.

This clone was found a few times. The V call is TRBV6-5, the J call TRBJ2-3; 8 bases fit TRBD1. The CDR3 loop spans 13 amino acids. Germline-derived CDR1 and CDR2 are MNHEY and SVGAGI. Trimming at V came to 8 bases and at J to 8 bases, leaving 9 bases not matched to a gene. This chain's CDR3 is CASRDRTVGTQYF. In nucleotides, the CDR3 is TGTGCCAGCCGGGACAGGACAGTGGGTACGCAGTATTTT.

The chain uses TRBV6-4 and TRBJ1-2; D is uncertain. V lost 6 bases to trimming and J lost 0 bases, with 14 bases between them. Germline CDR1 MRHNA, CDR2 SNTAGT. This CDR3 region has 15 residues. The CDR3 here is CASREIGDSNYGYTF. CDR3 bases: TGTGCCAGCAGAGAGATCGGGGATTCTAACTATGGCTACACCTTC.

A few counts support this clone. The chain is built from TRBV14 and TRBJ1-2; 8 bases line up with TRBD1. The ends lost 1 base at V and 8 bases at J; junction bases unmatched: 9. Germline CDR1 is SGHDN and CDR2 is FVKESK. The CDR3 contains 15 residues. The CDR3 region is CASSQVGQASIGYTF. CDR3 nucleotide sequence: TGTGCCAGCAGCCAAGTGGGACAGGCTAGCATAGGCTACACCTTC. Full variable domain (remainder filled in from reference TRBV14 and TRBJ1-2): EAGVTQFPSHSVIEKGQTVTLRCDPISGHDNLYWYRRVMGKEIKFLLHFVKESKQDESGMPNNRFLAERTGGTYSTLKVQPAELEDSGVYFCASSQVGQASIGYTFGSGTRLTVV.